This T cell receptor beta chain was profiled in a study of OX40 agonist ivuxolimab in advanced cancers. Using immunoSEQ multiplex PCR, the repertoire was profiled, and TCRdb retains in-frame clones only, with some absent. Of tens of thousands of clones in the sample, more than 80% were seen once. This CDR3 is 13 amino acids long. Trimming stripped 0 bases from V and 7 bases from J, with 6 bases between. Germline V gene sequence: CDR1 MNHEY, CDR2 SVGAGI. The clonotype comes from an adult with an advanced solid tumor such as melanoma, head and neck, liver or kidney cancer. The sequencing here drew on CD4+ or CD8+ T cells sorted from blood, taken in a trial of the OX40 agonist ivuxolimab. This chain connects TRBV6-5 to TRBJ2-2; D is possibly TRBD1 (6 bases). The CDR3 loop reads CASSYSTGGELFF. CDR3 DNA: TGTGCCAGCAGTTACTCGACAGGCGGGGAGCTGTTTTTT.